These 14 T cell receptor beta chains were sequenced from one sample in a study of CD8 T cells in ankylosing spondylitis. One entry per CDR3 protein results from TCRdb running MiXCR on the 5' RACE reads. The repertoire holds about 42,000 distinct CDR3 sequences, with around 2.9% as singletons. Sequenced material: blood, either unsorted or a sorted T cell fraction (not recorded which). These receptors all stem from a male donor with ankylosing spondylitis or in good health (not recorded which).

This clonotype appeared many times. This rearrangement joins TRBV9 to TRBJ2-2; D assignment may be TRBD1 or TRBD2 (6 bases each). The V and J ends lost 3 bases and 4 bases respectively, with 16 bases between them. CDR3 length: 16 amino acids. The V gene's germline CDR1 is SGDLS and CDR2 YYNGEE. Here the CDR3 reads CASSAGAGRGTGELFF. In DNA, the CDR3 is TGTGCCAGCAGCGCGGGGGCGGGGCGGGGCACCGGGGAGCTGTTTTTT.

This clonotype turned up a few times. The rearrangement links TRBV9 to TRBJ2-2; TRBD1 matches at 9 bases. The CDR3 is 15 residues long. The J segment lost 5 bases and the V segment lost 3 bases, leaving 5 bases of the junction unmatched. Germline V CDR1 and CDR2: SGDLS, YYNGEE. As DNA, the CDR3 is TGTGCCAGCAGCGAGGGACAGGGAGGAACCGGGGAGCTGTTTTTT. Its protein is CASSEGQGGTGELFF.

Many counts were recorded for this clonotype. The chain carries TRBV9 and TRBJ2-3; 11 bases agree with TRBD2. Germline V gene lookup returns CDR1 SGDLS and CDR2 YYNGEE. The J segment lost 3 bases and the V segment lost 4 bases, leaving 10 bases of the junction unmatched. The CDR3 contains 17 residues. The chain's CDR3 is CASSPISGGVYTDTQYF. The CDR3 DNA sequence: TGTGCCAGCAGCCCCATTAGCGGGGGGGTCTATACAGATACGCAGTATTTT.

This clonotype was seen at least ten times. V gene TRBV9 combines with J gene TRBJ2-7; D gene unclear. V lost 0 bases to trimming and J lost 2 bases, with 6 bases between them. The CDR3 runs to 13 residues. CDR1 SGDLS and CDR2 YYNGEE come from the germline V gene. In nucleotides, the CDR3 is TGTGCCAGCAGCGTAGGTCCACCCTACGAGCAGTACTTC. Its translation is CASSVGPPYEQYF.

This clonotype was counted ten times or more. CDR3 nucleotides: TGTGCCAGCAGCGTAACCGGGGCTAGCACAGATACGCAGTATTTT. Translation: CASSVTGASTDTQYF. The chain employs TRBV9 and TRBJ2-3; perhaps D is TRBD1 or TRBD2 (5 bases each). CDR1 SGDLS and CDR2 YYNGEE come from the germline V gene. The CDR3 is made up of 15 amino acids. Trimming cost V 1 base and J 0 bases, with 9 bases left between them.

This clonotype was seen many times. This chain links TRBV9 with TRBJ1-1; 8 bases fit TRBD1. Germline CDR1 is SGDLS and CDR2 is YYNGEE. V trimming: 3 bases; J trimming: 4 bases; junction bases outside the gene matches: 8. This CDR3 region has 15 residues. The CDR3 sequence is CASSARQGTSTEAFF. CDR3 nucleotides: TGTGCCAGCAGCGCCCGACAGGGGACCAGCACTGAAGCTTTCTTT.

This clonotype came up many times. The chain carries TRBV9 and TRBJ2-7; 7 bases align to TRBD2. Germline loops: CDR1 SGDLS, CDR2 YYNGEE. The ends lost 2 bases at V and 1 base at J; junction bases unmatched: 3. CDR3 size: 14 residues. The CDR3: CASSVSGNSYEQYF. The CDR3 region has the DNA TGTGCCAGCAGCGTCAGCGGGAATTCCTACGAGCAGTACTTC.

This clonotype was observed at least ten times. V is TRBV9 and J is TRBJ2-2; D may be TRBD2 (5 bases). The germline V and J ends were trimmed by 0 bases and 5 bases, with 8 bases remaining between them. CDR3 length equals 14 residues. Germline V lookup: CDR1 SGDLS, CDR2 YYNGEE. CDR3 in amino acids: CASSVDGKTGELFF. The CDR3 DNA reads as TGTGCCAGCAGCGTAGACGGGAAGACCGGGGAGCTGTTTTTT. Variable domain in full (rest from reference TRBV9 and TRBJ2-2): DSGVTQTPKHLITATGQRVTLRCSPRSGDLSVYWYQQSLDQGLQFLIQYYNGEERAKGNILERFSAQQFPDLHSELNLSSLELGDSALYFCASSVDGKTGELFFGEGSRLTVL.

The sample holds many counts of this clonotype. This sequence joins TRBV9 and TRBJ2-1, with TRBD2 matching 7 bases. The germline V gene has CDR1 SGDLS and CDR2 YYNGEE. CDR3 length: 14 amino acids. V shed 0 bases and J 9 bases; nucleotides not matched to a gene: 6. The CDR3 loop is CASSVVSLAVEQFF. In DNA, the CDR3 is TGTGCCAGCAGCGTAGTCAGTCTAGCGGTTGAGCAGTTCTTC.

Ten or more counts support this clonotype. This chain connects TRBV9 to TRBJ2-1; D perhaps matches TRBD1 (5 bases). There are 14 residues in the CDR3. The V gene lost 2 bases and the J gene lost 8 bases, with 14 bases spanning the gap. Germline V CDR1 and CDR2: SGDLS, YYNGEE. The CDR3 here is CASSVGPSSYEQFF. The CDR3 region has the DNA TGTGCCAGCAGCGTGGGGCCTAGTAGCTATGAGCAGTTCTTC.

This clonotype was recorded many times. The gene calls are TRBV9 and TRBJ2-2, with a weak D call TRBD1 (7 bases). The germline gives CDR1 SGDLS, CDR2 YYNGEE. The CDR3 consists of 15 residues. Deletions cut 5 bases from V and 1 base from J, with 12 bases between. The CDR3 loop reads CASRAGQMNTGELFF. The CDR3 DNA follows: TGTGCCAGCAGGGCGGGACAGATGAACACCGGGGAGCTGTTTTTT.

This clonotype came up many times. The CDR3 region is CASRSGTSYNEQFF. The CDR3 region has the DNA TGTGCCAGCAGGTCCGGGACTAGTTACAATGAGCAGTTCTTC. The chain combines TRBV9 with TRBJ2-1; TRBD2 matches 8 bases. This CDR3 has 14 residues. Trimming cost V 5 bases and J 4 bases; bases outside gene matches: 5. From germline, CDR1 is SGDLS and CDR2 YYNGEE.

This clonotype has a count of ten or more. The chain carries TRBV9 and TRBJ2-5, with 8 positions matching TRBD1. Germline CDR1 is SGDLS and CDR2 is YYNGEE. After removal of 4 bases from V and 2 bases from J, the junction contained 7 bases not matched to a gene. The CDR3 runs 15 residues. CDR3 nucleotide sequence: TGTGCCAGCAGCTCCCGGACAGGGCCGCAAGAGACCCAGTACTTC. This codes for CASSSRTGPQETQYF.

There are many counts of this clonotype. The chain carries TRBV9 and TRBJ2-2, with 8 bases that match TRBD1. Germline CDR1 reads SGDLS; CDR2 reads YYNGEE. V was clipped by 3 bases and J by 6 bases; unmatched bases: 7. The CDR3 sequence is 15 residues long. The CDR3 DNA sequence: TGTGCCAGCAGCGCCAGACAGGGGTTAGCCGGGGAGCTGTTTTTT. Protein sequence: CASSARQGLAGELFF. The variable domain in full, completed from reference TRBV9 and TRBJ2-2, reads DSGVTQTPKHLITATGQRVTLRCSPRSGDLSVYWYQQSLDQGLQFLIQYYNGEERAKGNILERFSAQQFPDLHSELNLSSLELGDSALYFCASSARQGLAGELFFGEGSRLTVL.